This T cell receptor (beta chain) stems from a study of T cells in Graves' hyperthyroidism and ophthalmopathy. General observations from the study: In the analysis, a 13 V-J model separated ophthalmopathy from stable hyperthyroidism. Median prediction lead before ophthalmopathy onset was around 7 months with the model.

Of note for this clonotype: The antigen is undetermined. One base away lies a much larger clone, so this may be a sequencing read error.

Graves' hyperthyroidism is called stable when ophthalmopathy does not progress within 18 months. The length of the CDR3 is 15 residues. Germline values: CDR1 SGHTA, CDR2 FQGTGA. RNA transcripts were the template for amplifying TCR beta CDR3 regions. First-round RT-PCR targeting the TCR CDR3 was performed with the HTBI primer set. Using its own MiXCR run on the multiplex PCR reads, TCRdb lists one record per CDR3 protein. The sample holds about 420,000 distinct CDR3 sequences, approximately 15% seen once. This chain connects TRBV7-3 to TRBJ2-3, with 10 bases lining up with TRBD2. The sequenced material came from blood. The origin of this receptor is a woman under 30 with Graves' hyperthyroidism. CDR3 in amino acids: CASSDGTSETDAQYF. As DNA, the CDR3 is TGTGCCAGCAGCGACGGGACTAGCGAAACAGATGCGCAGTATTTT.